Included here is one TCR beta chain sequence, with context. The sample comes from a study of T cell responses to AZD1222 COVID-19 vaccine. Germline trimming cut 5 bases from V and 7 bases from J; bases unmatched to any gene: 7. Germline CDR1 reads DFQATT; CDR2 reads SNEGSKA (reference sequence). This CDR3 is 14 amino acids long. Sequencing was performed with immunoSEQ multiplex PCR; in TCRdb, only in-frame clones are kept and a portion is missing. In the table there are 95,000 to 150,000 clones, around 86% of which are singletons. Sequenced material: peripheral blood, taken 28 days after the second AZD1222 dose. The rearrangement links TRBV20-1 to TRBJ2-7; 14 nucleotides align to TRBD2. This TCR was sampled from an adult who received the AZD1222 COVID-19 vaccine. The DNA for the CDR3 is TGCAGTGCTCGTGGACTAGCGGGGGGCTGGGAGCAGTACTTC. It encodes CSARGLAGGWEQYF.